The subject of this entry is one T cell receptor beta chain. What it binds is not known. This entry comes from a study of regulatory T cells in long-lasting Graves disease. Study observations and caveats: The analysis examined peripheral blood only and excluded thyroid tissue.

Germline-derived CDR1 and CDR2 are SQVTM and ANQGSEA. V lost 1 base to trimming and J lost 3 bases, with 15 bases between them. This CDR3 region has 16 residues. Documented time point: persistent/refractory GD, antithyroid drugs over 5 years with positive TRAb. Isolated PBMC RNA provided the starting material for the TCR library. Per American Thyroid Association guidelines, Graves' disease was diagnosed. The authors built TCR beta libraries using iRepertoire HTBI primers and Arm-PCR of CDR3 regions. Original processing methods: In the combined samples, under 80 TRBV and 14 TRBJ segments were identified. TCRdb independently ran MiXCR on the multiplex PCR reads; one entry per CDR3 protein. The V and J calls, along with clone size, are taken from TCRdb and not from the paper's own processing. Of about 460,000 distinct CDR3 sequences detected, under 25% appear once; the ten largest clones hold about an eighth.

The J gene is TRBJ1-4, the V gene TRBV29-1; the D gene is possibly TRBD1 (6 bases). Sequences were derived from peripheral blood mononuclear cells (PBMCs), sampled when the disease was refractory, from a patient treated with antithyroid drugs. The TCR was taken from a female donor with Graves disease. The CDR3 DNA reads as TGCAGCGTTGAAGGGGGCGACGGACAGCCTAATGAAAAACTGTTTTTT. It codes for CSVEGGDGQPNEKLFF.